The rows below give T cell receptor beta chains drawn from one sample of a study of blood T cell repertoires in COVID-19. Here immunoSEQ multiplex PCR was the method, and the copy in TCRdb shows in-frame clones only, minus some. Here the sample spans approximately 390,000 clones, approximately 91% being singletons. Specimen: PBMCs or T cells enriched from blood (not recorded which). Source of these receptors: a woman in her forties with acute COVID-19. Each CDR3 is given with its conserved first and last residue. D genes are given only for firm matches. Some rows have no size entry. The others give once, few or many, or a class for an expanded clone.

abundance: .
j_gene: TRBJ2-3
v_gene: TRBV5-4
d_gene: .
CDR3aa: CASSGGKADTQYF
CDR3nt: TGTGCCAGCAGCGGGGGGAAGGCAGATACGCAGTATTTT

abundance: once
j_gene: TRBJ2-3
v_gene: TRBV19
d_gene: TRBD2
CDR3aa: CASSSSGGITDTQYF
CDR3nt: TGTGCCAGTAGTTCTAGCGGGGGGATTACAGATACGCAGTATTTT

abundance: .
j_gene: TRBJ1-2
v_gene: TRBV29-1
d_gene: .
CDR3aa: CSVDRVGGYTF
CDR3nt: TGCAGCGTTGACAGGGTGGGCGGCTACACCTTC

abundance: .
j_gene: TRBJ2-7
v_gene: TRBV19
d_gene: .
CDR3aa: CASSIGQGSYEQYF
CDR3nt: TGTGCCAGTAGTATTGGCCAGGGGAGCTACGAGCAGTACTTC

abundance: once
j_gene: TRBJ2-1
v_gene: TRBV4-1
d_gene: .
CDR3aa: CAKADEQFF
CDR3nt: TGCGCCAAGGCGGATGAGCAGTTCTTC

abundance: .
j_gene: TRBJ1-2
v_gene: TRBV19
d_gene: TRBD1
CDR3aa: CASSIVRTGRDGYTF
CDR3nt: TGTGCCAGTAGTATAGTACGGACAGGGAGGGATGGCTACACCTTC

abundance: .
j_gene: TRBJ2-5
v_gene: TRBV7-6
d_gene: .
CDR3aa: CASSFLLEDQEETQYF
CDR3nt: TGTGCCAGCAGCTTCCTCCTGGAGGACCAAGAAGAGACCCAGTACTTC

abundance: .
j_gene: TRBJ1-5
v_gene: TRBV2
d_gene: TRBD1
CDR3aa: CASTHGTVGQPQHF
CDR3nt: TGTGCCAGCACCCACGGGACAGTCGGTCAGCCCCAGCATTTT

abundance: .
j_gene: TRBJ1-4
v_gene: TRBV5-1
d_gene: .
CDR3aa: CASRHGYGKNEKLFF
CDR3nt: TGCGCCAGCCGACATGGCTACGGGAAAAATGAAAAACTGTTTTTT

abundance: .
j_gene: TRBJ2-5
v_gene: TRBV3-1/TRBV3-2
d_gene: .
CDR3aa: CASSQELREQETQYF
CDR3nt: TGTGCCAGCAGCCAAGAGTTGAGGGAGCAAGAGACCCAGTACTTC

abundance: .
j_gene: TRBJ1-2
v_gene: TRBV13
d_gene: .
CDR3aa: CASSMGLSANYGYTF
CDR3nt: TGTGCCAGCAGCATGGGCCTATCAGCTAACTATGGCTACACCTTC

abundance: .
j_gene: TRBJ1-4
v_gene: TRBV6-6
d_gene: .
CDR3aa: CASTALGGSANEKLFF
CDR3nt: TGTGCCAGCACCGCCCTGGGGGGTTCGGCTAATGAAAAACTGTTTTTT

abundance: .
j_gene: TRBJ2-5
v_gene: TRBV7-5
d_gene: .
CDR3aa: CARSWGPRGGGQETQYF
CDR3nt: TGTGCCAGAAGCTGGGGCCCTCGCGGGGGGGGGCAAGAGACCCAGTACTTC

abundance: .
j_gene: TRBJ2-2
v_gene: TRBV5-1
d_gene: TRBD1
CDR3aa: CAIGGQGANTGELFF
CDR3nt: TGCGCCATCGGAGGACAGGGGGCGAACACCGGGGAGCTGTTTTTT

abundance: .
j_gene: TRBJ1-2
v_gene: TRBV18
d_gene: .
CDR3aa: CASSLGGANDYGYTF
CDR3nt: TGTGCCAGCTCACTTGGGGGGGCGAACGACTATGGCTACACCTTC

abundance: .
j_gene: TRBJ2-5
v_gene: TRBV4-1
d_gene: TRBD1
CDR3aa: CASSQTGVWETQYF
CDR3nt: TGCGCCAGCAGCCAAACAGGGGTTTGGGAGACCCAGTACTTC

abundance: few
j_gene: TRBJ2-1
v_gene: TRBV24-1
d_gene: TRBD2
CDR3aa: CATSDSRGGRGNEQFF
CDR3nt: TGTGCCACCAGTGATTCGCGGGGGGGCAGAGGCAATGAGCAGTTCTTC

abundance: .
j_gene: TRBJ1-6
v_gene: TRBV6-6
d_gene: TRBD1
CDR3aa: CASSYRDRDNSPLHF
CDR3nt: TGTGCCAGCAGTTACCGGGACAGGGATAATTCACCCCTCCACTTT

abundance: .
j_gene: TRBJ2-5
v_gene: TRBV11-2
d_gene: .
CDR3aa: CASSRQQETQYF
CDR3nt: TGTGCCAGCAGCCGACAGCAAGAGACCCAGTACTTC

abundance: .
j_gene: TRBJ1-1
v_gene: TRBV6-5
d_gene: .
CDR3aa: CASSLWAQGNTEAFF
CDR3nt: TGTGCCAGCAGCCTTTGGGCACAGGGGAACACTGAAGCTTTCTTT

abundance: once
j_gene: TRBJ1-2
v_gene: TRBV7-2
d_gene: .
CDR3aa: CASSLGRGEGGYTF
CDR3nt: TGTGCCAGCAGCTTAGGCAGGGGTGAGGGTGGCTACACCTTC

abundance: few
j_gene: TRBJ1-6
v_gene: TRBV6-1
d_gene: TRBD1
CDR3aa: CASSALPGGTYNSPLHF
CDR3nt: TGTGCCAGCAGTGCATTACCAGGGGGCACCTATAATTCACCCCTCCACTTT

abundance: .
j_gene: TRBJ1-1
v_gene: TRBV21-1
d_gene: .
CDR3aa: CAFRTENTEAFF
CDR3nt: TGTGCCTTTCGGACTGAGAACACTGAAGCTTTCTTT

abundance: .
j_gene: TRBJ1-2
v_gene: TRBV24-1
d_gene: .
CDR3aa: CATSDITGTQGGGYTF
CDR3nt: TGTGCCACCAGCGACATCACCGGGACCCAAGGGGGTGGCTACACCTTC

abundance: .
j_gene: TRBJ1-1
v_gene: TRBV6-1
d_gene: .
CDR3aa: CASSEPGRGNTEAFF
CDR3nt: TGTGCCAGCAGTGAACCGGGCAGGGGGAACACTGAAGCTTTCTTT

abundance: .
j_gene: TRBJ2-5
v_gene: TRBV12-1
d_gene: .
CDR3aa: CASSFGICRGGQETQYF
CDR3nt: TGTGCCAGCAGCTTTGGTATCTGTCGGGGGGGCCAAGAGACCCAGTACTTC

abundance: .
j_gene: TRBJ2-1
v_gene: TRBV24-1
d_gene: TRBD2
CDR3aa: CATRRSGGLNEQFF
CDR3nt: TGTGCCACCAGGCGGAGCGGGGGCCTGAATGAGCAGTTCTTC

abundance: .
j_gene: TRBJ1-2
v_gene: TRBV6-5
d_gene: .
CDR3aa: CASNPGGGGGYTF
CDR3nt: TGTGCCAGCAACCCCGGGGGCGGGGGTGGCTACACCTTC

abundance: once
j_gene: TRBJ2-3
v_gene: TRBV11-3
d_gene: .
CDR3aa: CASSLGQGTQYF
CDR3nt: TGTGCCAGCAGCCTGGGTCAGGGTACGCAGTATTTT

abundance: .
j_gene: TRBJ2-4
v_gene: TRBV5-4
d_gene: .
CDR3aa: CASSLADSKNIQYF
CDR3nt: TGTGCCAGCAGCTTGGCGGACTCCAAAAACATTCAGTACTTC

abundance: many
j_gene: TRBJ2-7
v_gene: TRBV2
d_gene: .
CDR3aa: CASTTYPYEQYF
CDR3nt: TGTGCCAGCACTACGTACCCCTACGAGCAGTACTTC

abundance: .
j_gene: TRBJ2-7
v_gene: TRBV5-5
d_gene: TRBD1
CDR3aa: CASSGGQGLHEQYF
CDR3nt: TGTGCCAGCAGCGGGGGACAGGGGCTCCACGAGCAGTACTTC

abundance: .
j_gene: TRBJ1-1
v_gene: TRBV5-1
d_gene: .
CDR3aa: CASSLGGQLNTEAFF
CDR3nt: TGCGCCAGCAGCTTGGGAGGACAGCTGAACACTGAAGCTTTCTTT

abundance: .
j_gene: TRBJ2-5
v_gene: TRBV23-1
d_gene: .
CDR3aa: CASSHRLQETQYF
CDR3nt: TGCGCCAGCAGTCATCGGTTGCAAGAGACCCAGTACTTC

abundance: once
j_gene: TRBJ2-7
v_gene: TRBV23-1
d_gene: .
CDR3aa: CASSPGPPYEQYF
CDR3nt: TGCGCCAGCAGTCCAGGCCCCCCCTACGAGCAGTACTTC

abundance: .
j_gene: TRBJ1-1
v_gene: TRBV5-1
d_gene: .
CDR3aa: CTSSRGQLDTEAFF
CDR3nt: TGCACCAGCAGCCGTGGACAGTTGGACACTGAAGCTTTCTTT

abundance: .
j_gene: TRBJ2-2
v_gene: TRBV5-8
d_gene: .
CDR3aa: CASSFGLKNTGELFF
CDR3nt: TGTGCCAGCAGCTTCGGACTGAAGAACACCGGGGAGCTGTTTTTT

abundance: .
j_gene: TRBJ2-5
v_gene: TRBV2
d_gene: TRBD2
CDR3aa: CASSLMGAGGMETQYF
CDR3nt: TGTGCCAGCTCCCTCATGGGGGCGGGGGGGATGGAGACCCAGTACTTC

abundance: .
j_gene: TRBJ1-4
v_gene: TRBV5-5
d_gene: .
CDR3aa: CASSLAPATNEKLFF
CDR3nt: TGTGCCAGCAGCTTGGCCCCTGCAACTAATGAAAAACTGTTTTTT

abundance: .
j_gene: TRBJ1-2
v_gene: TRBV18
d_gene: .
CDR3aa: CASSPTGEVYGYTF
CDR3nt: TGTGCCAGCTCACCAACCGGGGAGGTCTATGGCTACACCTTC

abundance: .
j_gene: TRBJ1-2
v_gene: TRBV9
d_gene: .
CDR3aa: CASSVETGNYGYTF
CDR3nt: TGTGCCAGCAGCGTAGAGACAGGCAACTATGGCTACACCTTC

abundance: .
j_gene: TRBJ1-5
v_gene: TRBV29-1
d_gene: TRBD1
CDR3aa: CSVEMTGEPNQPQHF
CDR3nt: TGCAGCGTTGAAATGACAGGGGAACCAAATCAGCCCCAGCATTTT

abundance: .
j_gene: TRBJ1-1
v_gene: TRBV30
d_gene: TRBD1
CDR3aa: CAWTTQGANTEAFF
CDR3nt: TGTGCCTGGACAACACAGGGGGCGAACACTGAAGCTTTCTTT

abundance: .
j_gene: TRBJ2-5
v_gene: TRBV5-8
d_gene: .
CDR3aa: CASRRQTQYF
CDR3nt: TGTGCCAGCAGGAGGCAGACCCAGTACTTC

abundance: once
j_gene: TRBJ1-1
v_gene: TRBV6-1
d_gene: .
CDR3aa: CASSELWESTEAFF
CDR3nt: TGTGCCAGCAGTGAATTGTGGGAGAGCACTGAAGCTTTCTTT

abundance: .
j_gene: TRBJ1-6
v_gene: TRBV10-3
d_gene: TRBD1
CDR3aa: CAPQGQINNSPLHF
CDR3nt: TGTGCCCCGCAGGGACAGATTAATAATTCACCCCTCCACTTT